This entry lists 5 T cell receptor beta chains sequenced from one sample in a study of shared clonotypes between healthy human individuals. TCRdb's table, derived via immunoSEQ multiplex PCR, lists solely in-frame clones and lacks some. The sample includes over a million clones, approximately 80% seen only once; the top ten take more than 0.55%. The material sequenced was memory CD4+ T cells from PBMCs. Subset in this sample: CD45RA-negative fraction. These receptors originate from a man aged 18-30 years in good health. Some clones in this sample may be carry-over from other donors' samples.

This chain connects TRBV9 to TRBJ2-5, with 7 bases aligning to TRBD1. With 4 bases clipped from V and 2 bases from J, the junction kept 5 bases outside the gene matches. Germline V gives CDR1 SGDLS, CDR2 YYNGEE. The CDR3 consists of 14 residues. This chain's CDR3 is CASSRGQAQETQYF. For the CDR3, the DNA is TGTGCCAGCAGCCGAGGACAGGCTCAAGAGACCCAGTACTTC.

CDR3 loop: CASRPAGGNEQFF. In DNA, the CDR3 is TGTGCCAGCAGGCCAGCGGGAGGCAATGAGCAGTTCTTC. The chain links TRBV28 to TRBJ2-1; 9 bases line up with TRBD2. This CDR3 is built from 13 residues. Unmatched junction bases numbered 3, after V lost 6 bases and J lost 6 bases. Germline V gene sequence: CDR1 MDHEN, CDR2 SYDVKM.

The rearrangement joins TRBV5-1 to TRBJ2-2; D not certain. Germline V gene data show CDR1 as SGHRS and CDR2 as YFSETQ. V lost 5 bases and J lost 0, with 8 bases in between. This CDR3 spans 14 amino acids. The DNA for the CDR3 is TGCGCCAGCAGTACAGAACCGAACACCGGGGAGCTGTTTTTT. It is translated as CASSTEPNTGELFF.

The chain uses TRBV7-9 and TRBJ2-2; TRBD2 matches at 10 bases. The CDR3 runs 15 residues. The ends lost 4 bases at V and 5 bases at J; junction bases unmatched: 4. CDR1 is SEHNR, CDR2 FQNEAQ, per germline (reference sequence). CDR3 nucleotide sequence: TGTGCCAGCAGCTCAGCGGGAGGGCGGACCGGGGAGCTGTTTTTT. Translated: CASSSAGGRTGELFF. The full variable domain, completed using reference TRBV7-9 and TRBJ2-2, is DTGVSQNPRHKITKRGQNVTFRCDPISEHNRLYWYRQTLGQGPEFLTYFQNEAQLEKSRLLSDRFSAERPKGSFSTLEIQRTEQGDSAMYLCASSSAGGRTGELFFGEGSRLTVL.

The chain carries TRBV29-1 and TRBJ1-5; TRBD1 matches at 9 bases. Germline values: CDR1 SQVTM, CDR2 ANQGSEA. V was pared by 5 bases and J by 6 bases, with 8 bases of the junction left unmatched. The CDR3 has 14 residues. CDR3 sequence reads: CSVSGQGLGQPQHF. The CDR3 DNA reads TGCAGCGTTTCCGGACAGGGGTTGGGTCAGCCCCAGCATTTT.